This is a list of T cell receptor beta chains from one sample in a study of blood T cells in healthy people across ages. TCRdb recomputed calls from the 5' RACE reads with MiXCR, one row per CDR3 protein. The profile shows hundreds of thousands of distinct CDR3 sequences, roughly 26% of them singletons. The sample was also linked to a second study, of T cells of mothers and their children.

Specimen: blood. The receptors were gathered from a boy aged 5 to 17 in good health. The CDR3 runs from the conserved cysteine through the conserved F or W. Fields, in order: clone size, D gene, CDR3 length, V gene, J gene, CDR3 protein, CDR3 DNA. The D gene is left open where the match is weak. Size is omitted from some rows. Given values are once, few, many or a class for expanded clones.

many	TRBD1	14	TRBV20-1	TRBJ2-6	CSATQGAGANVLTF	TGCAGTGCTACCCAGGGGGCTGGGGCCAACGTCCTGACTTTC
few	.	15	TRBV5-1	TRBJ2-5	CASSLAGTWGETQYF	TGCGCCAGCAGCTTGGCTGGGACTTGGGGTGAGACCCAGTACTTC
.	TRBD1	15	TRBV5-1	TRBJ1-2	CASSRRGQGTYGYTF	TGCGCCAGCAGCCGACGTGGACAGGGGACTTATGGCTACACCTTC
few	.	13	TRBV14	TRBJ2-5	CASSQARASPQYF	TGTGCCAGCAGCCAAGCCCGGGCCTCTCCTCAGTACTTC
few	.	14	TRBV6-2/TRBV6-3	TRBJ1-2	CASSATGAPGGYTF	TGTGCCAGCTCCGCCACAGGTGCCCCTGGGGGCTACACCTTC
.	.	13	TRBV20-1	TRBJ1-2	CSAAGQKAYGYTF	TGCAGTGCTGCGGGACAAAAGGCTTATGGCTACACCTTC
.	.	13	TRBV12-3/TRBV12-4	TRBJ2-1	CASSKGLWDEQSF	TGTGCCAGCAGTAAGGGCCTTTGGGATGAGCAGTCCTTC
few	TRBD1	15	TRBV9	TRBJ1-4	CASSPRQGGNEKLFF	TGTGCCAGCAGCCCTCGACAGGGGGGTAATGAAAAACTGTTTTTT
few	.	18	TRBV5-1	TRBJ1-1	CASGSERREQGTNTEAFF	TGCGCCAGCGGCTCGGAGCGAAGGGAACAGGGTACGAACACTGAAGCTTTCTTT
.	TRBD1	15	TRBV28	TRBJ2-7	CASSPYGQGIREQYF	TGTGCCAGCAGTCCGTATGGACAGGGAATTCGCGAGCAGTACTTC
few	.	15	TRBV2	TRBJ2-3	CASSARWGGTDTQYF	TGTGCCAGCAGTGCGAGGTGGGGGGGCACAGATACGCAGTATTTT
few	.	16	TRBV3-1	TRBJ1-3	CASSQTRRDSGNTIYF	TGTGCCAGCAGCCAGACTAGGAGAGACTCTGGAAACACCATATATTTT
.	.	14	TRBV9	TRBJ1-2	CASSVAGGSYGYTF	TGTGCCAGCAGCGTAGCGGGGGGTAGCTATGGCTACACCTTC
.	.	15	TRBV30	TRBJ2-2	CAWSVQQVYAGELFF	TGTGCCTGGAGTGTACAACAGGTTTACGCCGGGGAGCTGTTTTTT
few	TRBD1	18	TRBV6-2/TRBV6-3	TRBJ2-4	CASSYPGTGLLAKNIQYF	TGTGCCAGCAGTTACCCCGGGACAGGGCTACTAGCCAAAAACATTCAGTACTTC